Listed below are T cell receptor beta chains from one sample, sequenced in a study of synovial regulatory T cells in juvenile arthritis. TCRdb's table, derived via immunoSEQ multiplex PCR, lists solely in-frame clones and lacks some. Recorded here are 2,000 to 2,500 clones; the top ten clones represent just over 20%. Specimen: Treg cells from the synovium. These receptors all stem from a donor younger than 30 with juvenile idiopathic arthritis. CDR3s include the opening cysteine and the closing phenylalanine or tryptophan. Fields, in order: clone size, V gene, J gene, CDR3 protein. Each size is once, few, many, or a class for an expanded clone.

>medium-sized|TRBV20-1|TRBJ2-1
CSASHYNEQFF
>medium-sized|TRBV28|TRBJ1-5
CASSKTGHSNQPQHF
>medium-sized|TRBV9|TRBJ2-1
CASSVVIGAREHEQFF
>medium-sized|TRBV19|TRBJ1-2
CASSLQDRVNSYGYTF
>large|TRBV2|TRBJ2-7
CASSDEWGVYEQYF
>medium-sized|TRBV2|TRBJ2-5
CASSQLAGGKTQETQYF
>medium-sized|TRBV6-1|TRBJ2-3
CASSEGLALTDTQYF
>medium-sized|TRBV5-5|TRBJ2-3
CASSWIAGGSRTDTQYF
>medium-sized|TRBV7-9|TRBJ2-7
CASSPTGSPYNEQFF
>medium-sized|TRBV20-1|TRBJ1-1
CSASRDRTFF